This T cell receptor (beta chain) was captured by sequencing in a study of T-cell memory formation after mild COVID-19. Overall study: There were largely donor-specific TCR clusters. Points from the study as a whole: Pre-infection memory showed some responding clones, and this suggested that cross-reactive memory joined. CD4+ clones that contracted lay mainly in CM and EM; CD8+ ones lay in EMRA. Day 15 to 85 contracting clones showed balanced CD4/CD8; later expanders leaned CD4+.

Remarks on this clonotype: Its target is unknown.

The CDR3 runs to 13 residues. Per germline, CDR1 MNHNY and CDR2 SVGAGI (reference sequence). V lost 8 bases, J lost 4 bases, and 4 bases stayed unmatched. TCRdb itself ran the 5' RACE reads through MiXCR, one entry per CDR3 protein. The table includes over 450,000 distinct CDR3 sequences, approximately 20% detected once. This TCR came from an adult woman who had mild COVID-19 (a few samples of this study predate the infection). Cell type and time point are not known. This chain connects TRBV6-6 to TRBJ2-7, with 11 bases lining up with TRBD2. Sample: PBMCs or a T cell subset sorted from them (not recorded which). The CDR3 DNA follows: TGTGCCAGCGGGGGACTAGCGGTTTACGAGCAGTACTTC. Its translation: CASGGLAVYEQYF.